Included here is one T cell receptor (beta chain) sequence, with context. The data stem from a study of cytomegalovirus exposure and HLA in healthy donors. PCR involved 60 Vbeta and 13 Jbeta primers. Assay used: immunoSEQ multiplex PCR; TCRdb lists only in-frame clones, some missing. The sample carries approximately 190,000 clones, roughly four fifths recorded once. CDR3 length: 14 residues. V lost 7 bases and J 5 bases, leaving 14 bases between the germline ends. Germline-derived CDR1 and CDR2 are MRHNA and SNTAGT. This receptor was identified in a woman younger than 30 in good health and CMV-seronegative. Sequencing was performed on PBMCs. The V and J genes are TRBV6-4 and TRBJ2-2; D perhaps matches TRBD2 (6 bases). CDR3 loop: CASIGPRGTGELFF. CDR3 DNA sequence: TGTGCCAGCATTGGCCCACGGGGGACCGGGGAGCTGTTTTTT.